The rows below give T cell receptor beta chains drawn from one sample of a study of post-analysis software for immune sequencing data. TCRdb used MiXCR to reprocess the PCR reads, holding one entry per CDR3 protein. There are 250,000 to 300,000 distinct CDR3 sequences in the sample; about 38% occur only once, and under 5.5% lies in the top ten. The sample taken for sequencing was blood. The receptors were gathered from a girl aged 10-17 years with multiple sclerosis. Each CDR3 is given with its conserved first and last residue. A D gene is named only where the DNA matches it firmly. Only part of the rows carry a size: once, few, many, or a class if the clone is expanded.

TRBV15,TRBJ2-2,-,few,TGTGCCACCAGCAGGCAGGGGTCCGGGGAGCTGTTTTTT,CATSRQGSGELFF
TRBV11-2,TRBJ2-3,TRBD2,many,TGTGCCAGCAGCTCCTTGGGCGGGGGTGGCACAGATACGCAGTATTTT,CASSSLGGGGTDTQYF
TRBV11-3,TRBJ2-3,TRBD1,-,TGTGCCAGCAGCCCCCTGACAGGGGGCCTCGGAGATACGCAGTATTTT,CASSPLTGGLGDTQYF
TRBV5-4,TRBJ1-2,-,few,TGTGCCAGCAGCGATTTAAGAAATGGCTACACCTTC,CASSDLRNGYTF
TRBV12-3/TRBV12-4,TRBJ1-1,TRBD1,few,TGTGCCAGCAGTTTCCCGGGACAGTCAATCGCTGAAGCTTTCTTT,CASSFPGQSIAEAFF
TRBV12-3/TRBV12-4,TRBJ2-7,-,-,TGTGCCAGCAGTCCCGAACTAGTCTCCAACGAGCAGTACTTC,CASSPELVSNEQYF
TRBV10-3,TRBJ2-5,-,many,TGTGCCATCAGTGTGGGGGCCGGGGAGACCCAGTACTTC,CAISVGAGETQYF
TRBV18,TRBJ2-2,-,-,TGTGCCAGCTCACCACCGTGGGGGTGGAACACCGGGGAGCTGTTTTTT,CASSPPWGWNTGELFF
TRBV12-3/TRBV12-4,TRBJ2-1,TRBD2,many,TGTGCCAGCAGAGGCACTAGCGATTACAATGAGCAGTTCTTC,CASRGTSDYNEQFF
TRBV20-1,TRBJ2-1,TRBD2,many,TGCAGTGCTTCCTCTGGCGGGGGACCAAATGAGCAGTTCTTC,CSASSGGGPNEQFF
TRBV28,TRBJ2-5,-,-,TGTGCCAGCAACCGACAGAGGGTCGGGACCCAGTACTTC,CASNRQRVGTQYF
TRBV12-3/TRBV12-4,TRBJ2-1,TRBD2,many,TGTGCCAGCAGTAGTAAGACTAGCAGCTACAATGAGCAGTTCTTC,CASSSKTSSYNEQFF
TRBV15,TRBJ2-2,-,many,TGTGCCACCAGCATACCAACGAACACCGGGGAGCTGTTTTTT,CATSIPTNTGELFF
TRBV12-3/TRBV12-4,TRBJ2-3,-,many,TGTGCCAGCAGGACAGGGCCCCGGGAGGGCAGCACAGATACGCAGTATTTT,CASRTGPREGSTDTQYF
TRBV20-1,TRBJ2-5,-,many,TGCAGTGCTATCATTGTCGGTGCGGGACGGATCCCGGAGACCCAGTACTTC,CSAIIVGAGRIPETQYF
TRBV12-3/TRBV12-4,TRBJ2-3,-,once,TGTGCCAGCCGGCTAGCGAGATCGAGCACAGATACGCAGTATTTT,CASRLARSSTDTQYF
TRBV28,TRBJ1-6,TRBD1,many,TGTGCCAGCAGTTTACCGACCGGGACAGGGAATTCACCCCTCCACTTT,CASSLPTGTGNSPLHF
TRBV10-1,TRBJ2-1,-,many,TGCGCCAGCAGTGACCGGGCCGCCTACAATGAGCAGTTCTTC,CASSDRAAYNEQFF
TRBV10-3,TRBJ2-7,-,few,TGTGCCATCAGCTTCGACAGAAGGAAAGCCTACGAGCAGTACTTC,CAISFDRRKAYEQYF
TRBV5-5,TRBJ2-5,-,-,TGTGCCAGCAGCTTGGCGGGGCAGGGCGGGAATGAGCAGTACTTC,CASSLAGQGGNEQYF
TRBV28,TRBJ1-5,TRBD1,few,TGTGCCAGCAGTTTGTGGGGACAGGGGCCCCCGAATCAGCCCCAGCATTTT,CASSLWGQGPPNQPQHF
TRBV7-2,TRBJ2-3,-,many,TGTGCCAGCAGCCCCCAGACTAGCACAGATACGCAGTATTTT,CASSPQTSTDTQYF
TRBV20-1,TRBJ1-1,TRBD1,many,TGCAGTGCTAGGGGACAGGGATCCGACACTGAAGCTTTCTTT,CSARGQGSDTEAFF
TRBV27,TRBJ2-1,TRBD2,many,TGTGCCAGCAGACATGCCGGACTAGCGGAAGACAATGAGCAGTTCTTC,CASRHAGLAEDNEQFF
TRBV10-3,TRBJ2-1,TRBD2,many,TGTGCCATCAGTGAAGGGGCAGCGGGAGGAAGGAAATACAATGAGCAGTTCTTC,CAISEGAAGGRKYNEQFF